The clone carrying this T cell receptor beta chain was detected ten times or more. The time point denotes: newly diagnosed GD, antithyroid drugs for less than 3 months. PBMC-derived RNA was used for the TCR library. These data belong to a study of regulatory T cells in long-lasting Graves disease. Germline CDR1 SGHTA, CDR2 FQGTGA. This CDR3 is built from 16 residues. Trimming removed 5 bases from V and 7 bases from J, with 21 bases in between. Arm-PCR with iRepertoire HTBI primers amplified the CDR3 regions for these TCR beta libraries. TCRdb reprocessed the multiplex PCR reads with MiXCR, giving one entry per CDR3 protein. Counted here are 400,000 to 450,000 distinct CDR3 sequences, more than 13% occurring once; the ten biggest clones make up roughly a sixth. This sample also appeared in a second study, on T cells in Graves' hyperthyroidism and ophthalmopathy. From that second work: Clonotypes that were expanded in thyroid above 0.001 mostly appeared in blood too.

The sample in question was peripheral blood mononuclear cells (PBMCs), obtained at new diagnosis, from a patient treated with antithyroid drugs. The V and J genes are TRBV7-3 and TRBJ2-1; no definite D call. The source is a woman aged 30 to 39 with Graves disease. The CDR3 DNA sequence: TGTGCCAGCAGCGGTCGGAACGCCTGGATTATAAATGAGCAGTTCTTC. Its protein product is CASSGRNAWIINEQFF.